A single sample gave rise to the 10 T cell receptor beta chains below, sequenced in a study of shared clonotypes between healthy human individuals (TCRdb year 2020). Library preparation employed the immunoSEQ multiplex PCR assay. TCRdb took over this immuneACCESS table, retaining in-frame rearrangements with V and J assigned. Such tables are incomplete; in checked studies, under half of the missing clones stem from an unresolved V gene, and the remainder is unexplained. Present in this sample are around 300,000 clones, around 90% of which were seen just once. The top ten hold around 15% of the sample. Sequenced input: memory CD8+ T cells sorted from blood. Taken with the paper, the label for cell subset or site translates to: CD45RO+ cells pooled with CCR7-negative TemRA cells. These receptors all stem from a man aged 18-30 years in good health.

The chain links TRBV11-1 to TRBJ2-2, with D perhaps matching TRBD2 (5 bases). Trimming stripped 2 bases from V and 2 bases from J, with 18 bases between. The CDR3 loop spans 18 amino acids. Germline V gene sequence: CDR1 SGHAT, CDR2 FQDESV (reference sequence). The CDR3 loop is CASSLQAVGTINTGELFF. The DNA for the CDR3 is TGTGCCAGCAGCTTACAAGCGGTTGGTACTATTAACACCGGGGAGCTGTTTTTT.

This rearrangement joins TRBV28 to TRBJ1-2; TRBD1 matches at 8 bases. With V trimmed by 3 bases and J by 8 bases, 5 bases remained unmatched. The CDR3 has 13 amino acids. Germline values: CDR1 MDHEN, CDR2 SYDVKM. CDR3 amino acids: CASSFGQGWGYTF. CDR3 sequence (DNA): TGTGCCAGCAGTTTCGGACAGGGTTGGGGCTACACCTTC.

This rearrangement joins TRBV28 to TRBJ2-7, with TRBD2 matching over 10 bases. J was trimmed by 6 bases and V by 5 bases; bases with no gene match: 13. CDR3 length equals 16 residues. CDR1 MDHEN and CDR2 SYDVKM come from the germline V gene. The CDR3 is CASSTERGGSPCEQYF. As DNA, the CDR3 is TGTGCCAGCAGTACAGAGCGGGGGGGTAGTCCCTGCGAGCAGTACTTC.

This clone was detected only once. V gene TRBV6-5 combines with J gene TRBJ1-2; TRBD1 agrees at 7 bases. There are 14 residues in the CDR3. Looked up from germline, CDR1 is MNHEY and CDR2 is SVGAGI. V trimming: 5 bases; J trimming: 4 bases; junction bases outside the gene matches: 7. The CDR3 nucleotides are TGTGCCAGCAGTCCTGGGACAGACCTCTATGGCTACACCTTC. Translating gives CASSPGTDLYGYTF.

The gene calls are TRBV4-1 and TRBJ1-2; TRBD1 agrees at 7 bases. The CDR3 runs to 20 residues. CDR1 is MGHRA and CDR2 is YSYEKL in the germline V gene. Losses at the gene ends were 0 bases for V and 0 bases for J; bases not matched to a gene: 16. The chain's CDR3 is CASSQEGIWYRGQANYGYTF. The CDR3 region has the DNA TGCGCCAGCAGCCAAGAAGGGATTTGGTATAGGGGGCAGGCTAACTATGGCTACACCTTC.

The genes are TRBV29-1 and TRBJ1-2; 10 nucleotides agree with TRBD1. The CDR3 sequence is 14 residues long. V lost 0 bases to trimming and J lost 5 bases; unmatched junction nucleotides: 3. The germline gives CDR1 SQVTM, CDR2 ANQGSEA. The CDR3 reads CSVEDWDRGYGYTF. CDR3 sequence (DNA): TGCAGCGTTGAAGACTGGGACAGGGGTTATGGCTACACCTTC.

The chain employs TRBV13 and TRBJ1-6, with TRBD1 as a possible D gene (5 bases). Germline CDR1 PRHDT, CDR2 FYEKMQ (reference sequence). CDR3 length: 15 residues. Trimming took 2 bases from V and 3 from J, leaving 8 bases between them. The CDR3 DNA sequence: TGTGCCAGCAGCTTAACCAGGGACTATAATTCACCCCTCCACTTT. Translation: CASSLTRDYNSPLHF.

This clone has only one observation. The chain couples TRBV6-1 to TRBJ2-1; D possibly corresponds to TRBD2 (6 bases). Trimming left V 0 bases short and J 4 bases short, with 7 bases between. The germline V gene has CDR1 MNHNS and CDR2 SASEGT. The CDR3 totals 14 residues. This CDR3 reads CASSEARGYNEQFF. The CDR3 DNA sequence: TGTGCCAGCAGTGAAGCGCGGGGATACAATGAGCAGTTCTTC.

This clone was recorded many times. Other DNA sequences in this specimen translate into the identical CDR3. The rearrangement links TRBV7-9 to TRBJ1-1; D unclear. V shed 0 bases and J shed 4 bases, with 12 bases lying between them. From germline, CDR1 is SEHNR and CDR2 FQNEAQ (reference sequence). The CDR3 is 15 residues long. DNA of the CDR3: TGTGCCAGCAGCTTAGCCCCAGATGGGAGCACTGAAGCTTTCTTT. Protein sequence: CASSLAPDGSTEAFF.

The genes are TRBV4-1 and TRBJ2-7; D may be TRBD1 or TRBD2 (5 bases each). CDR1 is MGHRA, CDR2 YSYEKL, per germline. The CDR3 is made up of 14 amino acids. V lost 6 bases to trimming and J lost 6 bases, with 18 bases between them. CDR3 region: CASRVGTFLPEQYF. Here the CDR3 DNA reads TGCGCCAGCAGAGTCGGGACGTTCCTACCCGAGCAGTACTTC.